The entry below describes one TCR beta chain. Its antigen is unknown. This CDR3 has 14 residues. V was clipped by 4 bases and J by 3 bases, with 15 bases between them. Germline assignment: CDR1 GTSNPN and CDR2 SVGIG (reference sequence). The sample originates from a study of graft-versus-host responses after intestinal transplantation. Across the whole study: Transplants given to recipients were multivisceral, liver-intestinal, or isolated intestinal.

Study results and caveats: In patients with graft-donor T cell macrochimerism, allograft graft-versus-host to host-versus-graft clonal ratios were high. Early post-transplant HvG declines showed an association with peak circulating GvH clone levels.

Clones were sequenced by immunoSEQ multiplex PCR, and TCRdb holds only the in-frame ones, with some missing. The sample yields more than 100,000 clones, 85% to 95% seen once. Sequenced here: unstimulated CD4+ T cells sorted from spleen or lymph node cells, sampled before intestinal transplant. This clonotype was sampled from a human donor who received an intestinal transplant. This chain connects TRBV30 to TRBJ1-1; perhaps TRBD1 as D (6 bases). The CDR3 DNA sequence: TGTGCCTGGACAGGGGAAGTGTGGGACACTGAAGCTTTCTTT. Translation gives CAWTGEVWDTEAFF.